This TCR beta chain was recorded in a study of Graves' ophthalmopathy and Graves' hyperthyroidism. The TCR beta CDR3 regions underwent amplification from RNA transcripts. The workflow started with a first-round RT-PCR run with HTBI primers and then moved on to a second-round multiplex PCR. TCRdb called the multiplex PCR reads again in MiXCR, with one record for every CDR3 protein. The data hold approximately 460,000 distinct CDR3 sequences, with roughly an eighth observed a single time. This CDR3 spans 13 amino acids. Germline assignment: CDR1 MNHEY and CDR2 SVGAGI. V was shortened by 2 bases and J by 5 bases, with 9 bases between the two germline ends. Study-wide results and caveats: Prediction of ophthalmopathy progression reached about 71% sensitivity and about 72% specificity.

This clonotype was found once. Its antigen remains unknown. The diagnosis was founded upon clinical symptoms, serum thyroxine, TRAb, thyroid ultrasound and orbital computed tomography. Sequencing was done on a sample of blood. The source is a woman in her 30s with Graves' ophthalmopathy. This rearrangement joins TRBV6-5 to TRBJ1-2, with D maybe TRBD1 (5 bases). CDR3 sequence: CASSYRGWYGYTF. The CDR3 coding sequence is TGTGCCAGCAGTTACCGGGGCTGGTATGGCTACACCTTC.